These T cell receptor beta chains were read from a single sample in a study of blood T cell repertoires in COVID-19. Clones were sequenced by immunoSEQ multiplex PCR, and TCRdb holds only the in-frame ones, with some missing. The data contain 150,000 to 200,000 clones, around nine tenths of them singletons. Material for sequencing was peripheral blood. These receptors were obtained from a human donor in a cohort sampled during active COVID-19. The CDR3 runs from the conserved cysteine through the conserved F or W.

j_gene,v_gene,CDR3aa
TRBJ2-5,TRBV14,CASSQEAGWNFRETQYF
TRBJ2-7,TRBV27,CASSSQVGYEQYF
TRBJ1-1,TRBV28,CASSLSGAPNTEAFF
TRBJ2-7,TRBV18,CASSPGLAGDREQYF
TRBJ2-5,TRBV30,CAWRPGQGRETQYF
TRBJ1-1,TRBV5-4,CASSFGGTEAFF
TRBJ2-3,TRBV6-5,CASRLTSGTDTQYF
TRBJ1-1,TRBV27,CASSLLFSDRMGTEAFF
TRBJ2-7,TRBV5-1,CASSWTSGSYEQYF
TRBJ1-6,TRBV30,CAWSADRAGNSPLHF
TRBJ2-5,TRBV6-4,CASRNGTSGGLGTQYF
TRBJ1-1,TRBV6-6,CASRATVNTEAFF
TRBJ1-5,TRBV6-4,CASSGEAGQPQHF
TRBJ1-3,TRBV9,CASSVGLPGSGNTIYF
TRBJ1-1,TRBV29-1,CSGTDRVRTEAFF
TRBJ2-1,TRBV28,CASSMGLAFDEQFF
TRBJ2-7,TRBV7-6,CASSPVSGSAYEQYF
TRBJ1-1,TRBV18,CASSPSPKSEAFF
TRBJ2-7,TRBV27,CASSLLGLEDSYEQYF
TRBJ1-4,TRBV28,CASGTGGAGNEKLFF
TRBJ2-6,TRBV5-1,CASRNRASGANVLTF
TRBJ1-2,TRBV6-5,CASSRRGLGGYTF
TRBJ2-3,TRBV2,CASGRAVDTQYF
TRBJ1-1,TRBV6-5,CASSRTGGFSEAFF
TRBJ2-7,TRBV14,CASSQDVGSYEQYF
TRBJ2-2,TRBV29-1,CSVESRLAGPGELFF
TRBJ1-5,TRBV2,CASSFQGKSQPQHF
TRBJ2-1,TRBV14,CASSSLPLSSYNEQFF
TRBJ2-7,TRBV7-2,CASSLSGEYSYEQYF